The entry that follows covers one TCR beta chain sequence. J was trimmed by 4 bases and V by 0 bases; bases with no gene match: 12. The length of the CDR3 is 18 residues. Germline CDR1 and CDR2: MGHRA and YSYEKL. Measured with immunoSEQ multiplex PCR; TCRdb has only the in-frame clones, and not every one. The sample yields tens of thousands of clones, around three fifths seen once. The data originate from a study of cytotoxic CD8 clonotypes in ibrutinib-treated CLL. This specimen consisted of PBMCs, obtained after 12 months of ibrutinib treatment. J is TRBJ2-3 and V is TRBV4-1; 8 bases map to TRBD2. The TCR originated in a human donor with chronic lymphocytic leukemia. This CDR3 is CASSQDVAGRLMADTQYF. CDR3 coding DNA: TGCGCCAGCAGCCAAGATGTAGCGGGGCGCCTAATGGCAGATACGCAGTATTTT.